The 30 T cell receptor beta chains below were found in one sample sequenced in a study of read filtering for tumor transcriptome and immune sequencing. This library used roughly 370 ng RNA and molecular barcoded adaptors spanning alpha/delta and beta/gamma chains. One entry per CDR3 protein results from TCRdb running MiXCR on the reads. The table shows 15,000 to 20,000 distinct CDR3 sequences, with around 20% occurring only once. Sequenced: a population of CD138-negative cells sorted from bone marrow. Every receptor here comes from a donor aged 40 or older with multiple myeloma.

This clonotype has a handful of counts. The rearrangement uses TRBV29-1 and TRBJ2-7, with D unresolved. CDR1 is SQVTM and CDR2 is ANQGSEA in the germline V gene. The CDR3 extends over 13 amino acids. V was cut by 1 base and J by 2 bases, with 9 bases left in between. The CDR3 DNA is TGCAGCGTTGAAGGCAGTGCCACCTACGAGCAGTACTTC. Its protein product is CSVEGSATYEQYF.

This clonotype has ten or more counts. The J gene is TRBJ2-7, the V gene TRBV18, with TRBD1 matching over 7 bases. This CDR3 is 15 amino acids long. Germline V gives CDR1 KGHSH, CDR2 LQKENI. Unmatched junction bases numbered 10, after V lost 6 bases and J lost 2 bases. The CDR3 DNA reads as TGTGCCAGCTCGCCGAACAGGGGTAGCGCCTACGAGCAGTACTTC. Its protein is CASSPNRGSAYEQYF.

This chain uses TRBV29-1 with TRBJ2-3, with 10 nucleotides matching TRBD2. The germline gives CDR1 SQVTM, CDR2 ANQGSEA. The V gene end was trimmed by 7 bases and the J gene end by 3 bases; junction bases not matched to a gene: 13. The CDR3 runs to 16 residues. The chain's CDR3 is CSAGPQASGRTDTQYF. The CDR3 DNA follows: TGCAGCGCTGGCCCCCAGGCTAGCGGGAGAACAGATACGCAGTATTTT.

This clonotype has a count of ten or more. Its ends do not fully match the called genes, so a read error is possible. The chain combines TRBV7-7 with TRBJ2-5, with a possible D match to TRBD1 (5 bases). CDR1 and CDR2 (germline): SSHAT, FNYEAQ (reference sequence). The CDR3 extends over 15 amino acids. This chain's CDR3 is CASSSDPGLPETQYF. The CDR3 coding sequence is TGTGCTAGCAGCTCAGATCCAGGGTTACCAGAGACCCAGTACTTC.

In this sample, this clonotype turned up many times. The junction does not match germline at one end; this may be a read error. The chain links TRBV20-1 to TRBJ2-2; 9 bases fit TRBD1. This CDR3 region has 16 residues. From germline, CDR1 is DFQATT and CDR2 SNEGSKA (reference sequence). CDR3 in amino acids: CSARDRGWKGTGELFF. The CDR3 DNA sequence: TGCAGTGCTCGAGACAGGGGGTGGAAAGGGACCGGGGAGCTGTTTTTT.

This rearrangement joins TRBV2 to TRBJ1-2, with 8 bases fitting TRBD1. The germline V gene has CDR1 SNHLY and CDR2 FYNNEI. Trimming took 10 bases from V and 4 from J; bases not matched to a gene: 8. The CDR3 has 13 amino acids. Here the CDR3 reads CANSQGVFYGYTF. CDR3 sequence (DNA): TGTGCCAACTCACAGGGGGTATTCTATGGCTACACCTTC.

About this clonotype itself: This may be a read error: a much more frequent sequence differs by one nucleotide. The CDR3 DNA is TGTGCCAGCAGTAATACTGGCGGGAGGCCGTCGGGGGAGCTGTTTTTT. It translates to CASSNTGGRPSGELFF. This sequence joins TRBV6-4 and TRBJ2-2, with TRBD2 identical over 8 bases. The CDR3 contains 16 residues. The trim removed 5 bases at V and 8 bases at J, leaving 13 bases unmatched. Germline V gives CDR1 MRHNA, CDR2 SNTAGT.

The V gene is TRBV7-9, the J gene TRBJ2-2; D remains ambiguous. The V gene's germline CDR1 is SEHNR and CDR2 FQNEAQ (reference sequence). V was pared by 4 bases and J by 6 bases, with 12 bases between. This CDR3 is built from 14 residues. CDR3 sequence (DNA): TGTGCCAGCAGCTCACCCGACTTTGCCGGGGAGCTGTTTTTT. This encodes CASSSPDFAGELFF. Variable domain in full (rest from reference TRBV7-9 and TRBJ2-2): DTGVSQNPRHKITKRGQNVTFRCDPISEHNRLYWYRQTLGQGPEFLTYFQNEAQLEKSRLLSDRFSAERPKGSFSTLEIQRTEQGDSAMYLCASSSPDFAGELFFGEGSRLTVL.

This clonotype was observed many times. The CDR3 nucleotides read TGTGCCAGCAGTCCGGGACTAGCGGGATATAAGTTGTACAATGAGCAGTTCTTC. It encodes CASSPGLAGYKLYNEQFF. J is TRBJ2-1 and V is TRBV28, with TRBD2 matching 13 bases. The junction had 11 bases not matched to a gene; V was cut back by 5 bases and J by 4 bases. CDR1 is MDHEN and CDR2 is SYDVKM in the germline V gene. The CDR3 is made up of 18 amino acids.

This clonotype was seen at least ten times. The chain has TRBV28 and TRBJ2-3; the D is unclear. The V end was cut by 3 bases, the J end by 3 bases, with 10 bases between. Germline values: CDR1 MDHEN, CDR2 SYDVKM. There are 14 residues in the CDR3. The CDR3 region has the DNA TGTGCCAGCAGTTTGCCCTATGAAACAGATACGCAGTATTTT. It encodes CASSLPYETDTQYF.

As for this clonotype: This clone may be a read error of a much larger clone one base away. The chain combines TRBV20-1 with TRBJ2-1; 8 nucleotides align to TRBD2. Germline CDR1 is DFQATT and CDR2 is SNEGSKA (reference sequence). V trimming: 6 bases; J trimming: 2 bases; junction bases outside the gene matches: 6. CDR3 length: 14 amino acids. The CDR3 DNA sequence: TGCAGTGCCCCCGGGAGGGTAGCCTACAATGAGCAGTTCTTC. This encodes CSAPGRVAYNEQFF.

This clonotype qualifies as medium-sized. The rearrangement uses TRBV19 and TRBJ2-5; D remains unclear. Between the trimmed V and J ends, which lost 6 bases and 5 bases, there was a span of 7 bases. This CDR3 is built from 11 residues. Germline lookup yields CDR1 LNHDA and CDR2 SQIVND (reference sequence). As DNA, the CDR3 is TGTGCCAGTAGAGTGGGTGAGACCCAGTACTTC. This translates into CASRVGETQYF.

This clonotype occurred many times. The CDR3 nucleotides are TGTGCCAGCAGCTTCGGGATCTCGGATACGCAGTATTTT. It encodes CASSFGISDTQYF. V usage is TRBV7-3 and J usage is TRBJ2-3; D possibly corresponds to TRBD2 (5 bases). V was trimmed by 3 bases and J by 6 bases, leaving 10 bases between them. CDR1 is SGHTA, CDR2 FQGTGA, per germline. The length of the CDR3 is 13 residues.

This clonotype is medium-sized in the sample. CDR3 bases: TGCAGCGTAGCTGCAGATACGCAGTATTTT. Amino acids: CSVAADTQYF. The chain combines TRBV29-1 with TRBJ2-3; no clear D gene. Trimming took 6 bases from V and 4 from J, leaving 5 bases between them. This CDR3 region has 10 residues. CDR1 is SQVTM, CDR2 ANQGSEA, per germline.

At least ten counts were recorded for this clonotype. The chain couples TRBV29-1 to TRBJ2-1, with D unresolved. This CDR3 spans 10 amino acids. CDR1 SQVTM and CDR2 ANQGSEA come from the germline V gene. V lost 7 bases to trimming and J lost 4 bases, with 5 bases between them. The CDR3 DNA follows: TGCAGCGGAAAGTACAATGAGCAGTTCTTC. Encoded protein: CSGKYNEQFF.

This clonotype was picked up many times. The chain joins TRBV28 to TRBJ1-1; D not certain. The CDR3 sequence is 13 residues long. Between the trimmed V and J ends, which lost 6 bases and 0 bases, there was a span of 8 bases. Per germline, CDR1 MDHEN and CDR2 SYDVKM. The chain's CDR3 is CASSPSLNTEAFF. CDR3 sequence (DNA): TGTGCCAGCAGCCCCAGTTTGAACACTGAAGCTTTCTTT.

This clonotype was recorded at least ten times. This chain joins TRBV9 and TRBJ1-1; D might be TRBD1 (6 bases). V dropped 7 bases and J dropped 1 base, with 8 bases sitting between them. The CDR3 totals 12 residues. Per the germline V gene, CDR1 is SGDLS and CDR2 is YYNGEE. This CDR3 reads CASQGPNTEAFF. The CDR3 bases are TGTGCCAGCCAGGGGCCGAACACTGAAGCTTTCTTT.

The chain couples TRBV29-1 to TRBJ2-2, with D uncertain. The ends were cut back, 7 bases at V and 5 bases at J, with 8 bases in the middle. CDR1 is SQVTM and CDR2 is ANQGSEA in the germline V gene. The CDR3 extends over 11 amino acids. The CDR3 DNA is TGCAGCGGTGGGGTAACCGGGGAGCTGTTTTTT. This gives the protein CSGGVTGELFF.

The genes are TRBV20-1 and TRBJ2-3, with 7 bases identical to TRBD1. The CDR3 has 12 residues. The germline CDR1 and CDR2 sequences are DFQATT and SNEGSKA (reference sequence). The CDR3: CSATGSADTQYF. The DNA for the CDR3 is TGCAGCGCGACAGGGTCAGCAGATACGCAGTATTTT.

About this clonotype: This may be a read error: a much more frequent sequence differs by one nucleotide. This chain connects TRBV5-1 to TRBJ2-2; D unclear. Germline loops: CDR1 SGHRS, CDR2 YFSETQ. Trimming removed 1 base at V and 10 bases at J, with 8 bases between. The CDR3 consists of 12 residues. CDR3 sequence: CASSLLVEELFF. The CDR3 bases are TGCGCCAGCAGCTTGTTGGTCGAGGAGCTGTTTTTT. Based on the CDR3 plus reference TRBV5-1 and TRBJ2-2, the full variable domain is KAGVTQTPRYLIKTRGQQVTLSCSPISGHRSVSWYQQTPGQGLQFLFEYFSETQRNKGNFPGRFSGRQFSNSRSEMNVSTLELGDSALYLCASSLLVEELFFGEGSRLTVL.

Judged by abundance, this clonotype is medium-sized. V is TRBV4-2 and J is TRBJ2-1; D ambiguous. Germline values: CDR1 LGHNA, CDR2 YNFKEQ. V lost 0 bases and J lost 2, with 8 bases in between. The length of the CDR3 is 15 residues. The CDR3 nucleotides read TGTGCCAGCAGCCAAGAGGCCGGAGCCTACAATGAGCAGTTCTTC. Translated: CASSQEAGAYNEQFF.

The chain couples TRBV6-6 to TRBJ2-2; D is uncertain. The germline CDR1 and CDR2 sequences are MNHNY and SVGAGI (reference sequence). The length of the CDR3 is 13 residues. The V end was cut by 7 bases, the J end by 3 bases, with 9 bases between. CDR3 bases: TGTGCCAGCAAGACGGACGACACCGGGGAGCTGTTTTTT. Protein: CASKTDDTGELFF.

Comments on this clonotype: The junction does not match germline at one end; this may be a read error. This chain uses TRBV2 with TRBJ2-1, with TRBD2 as a possible D gene (5 bases). The CDR3 contains 14 residues. The germline V gene has CDR1 SNHLY and CDR2 FYNNEI. The CDR3 loop is CAISEKASLDEQFF. The CDR3 nucleotides read TGTGCCATCAGTGAAAAGGCTAGCCTGGATGAGCAGTTCTTC. Together with reference TRBV2 and TRBJ2-1, the CDR3 gives the full variable domain: EPEVTQTPSHQVTQMGQEVILRCVPISNHLYFYWYRQILGQKVEFLVSFYNNEISEKSEIFDDQFSVERPDGSNFTLKIRSTKLEDSAMYFCAISEKASLDEQFFGPGTRLTVL.

This clonotype was observed a handful of times. The V gene is TRBV7-8, the J gene TRBJ2-7; possibly TRBD1 or TRBD2 for D (5 bases each). Germline CDR1 is SGHVS and CDR2 is FQNEAQ. The length of the CDR3 is 13 residues. V was pared by 4 bases and J by 4 bases, with 11 bases between. The CDR3 DNA sequence: TGTGCCAGCAGCTGGGGACCGGCATACGAGCAGTACTTC. Translated: CASSWGPAYEQYF.

In this sample, this clonotype turned up many times. This chain connects TRBV10-3 to TRBJ2-5; the match to TRBD1 covers 10 bases. The V gene end was trimmed by 4 bases and the J gene end by 5 bases; junction bases not matched to a gene: 10. The CDR3 extends over 16 amino acids. Per germline, CDR1 ENHRY and CDR2 SYGVKD. The CDR3 DNA reads as TGTGCCATCAGTGGCTCCGGGACAGGGGCTTCGGAGACCCAGTACTTC. Amino acid sequence: CAISGSGTGASETQYF.

A word on this clonotype: This may be a read error: a much more frequent sequence differs by one nucleotide. V and J are TRBV11-2 and TRBJ2-5; 7 positions agree with TRBD2. The germline CDR1 and CDR2 sequences are SGHAT and FQNNGV. Trimming took 1 base from V and 2 from J; bases not matched to a gene: 10. The length of the CDR3 is 17 residues. This CDR3 is CASSLGVSWGLQETQYF. CDR3 sequence (DNA): TGTGCCAGCAGCTTAGGGGTGTCGTGGGGACTACAAGAGACCCAGTACTTC.

V usage is TRBV5-6 and J usage is TRBJ2-5; 8 bases are a match to TRBD2. The length of the CDR3 is 14 residues. Trimming at V came to 1 base and at J to 5 bases, leaving 4 bases not matched to a gene. Germline V gene data show CDR1 as SGHDT and CDR2 as YYEEEE. CDR3 nucleotide sequence: TGTGCCAGCAGCTTGTCGCGGGAGGTGGAGACCCAGTACTTC. Its translation: CASSLSREVETQYF.

This clonotype showed up many times. This chain uses TRBV7-9 with TRBJ2-1; 7 bases align to TRBD1. This CDR3 is 15 amino acids long. CDR1 SEHNR and CDR2 FQNEAQ come from the germline V gene (reference sequence). V was pared by 1 base and J by 6 bases, with 6 bases of the junction left unmatched. CDR3 nucleotides: TGTGCCAGCAGCTTAGGACCTACAGGGGTCAATGAGCAGTTCTTC. Translating it yields CASSLGPTGVNEQFF.

This clonotype came up a few times. The chain employs TRBV29-1 and TRBJ2-7; D may be TRBD1 (6 bases). The V end was cut by 7 bases, the J end by 1 base, with 11 bases between. The CDR3 totals 12 residues. Germline V gene data show CDR1 as SQVTM and CDR2 as ANQGSEA. The CDR3 is CSAEGDSYEQYF. The CDR3 DNA reads TGCAGCGCCGAGGGGGATTCCTACGAGCAGTACTTC.

The V call is TRBV10-1, the J call TRBJ1-3; D is possibly TRBD1 (5 bases). The V gene's germline CDR1 is WNHNN and CDR2 SYGVQD (reference sequence). The V and J ends lost 0 bases and 4 bases respectively, with 10 bases between them. The CDR3 extends over 15 amino acids. The CDR3 protein is CASSESEGAGNTIYF. CDR3 in DNA: TGCGCCAGCAGTGAGTCCGAAGGGGCAGGAAACACCATATATTTT.